The 12 T cell receptor beta chains below were found in one sample sequenced in a study of blood T cell repertoires in COVID-19. Data came from immunoSEQ multiplex PCR; TCRdb stores just in-frame clones and leaves some out. The sample has about 250,000 clones; around nine tenths are singletons. Sequenced sample: peripheral blood. These receptors all come from a woman between 55 and 75 years old who had recovered from COVID-19.

This clone was counted only a few times. The rearrangement uses TRBV19 and TRBJ1-2; 7 bases match TRBD1. This CDR3 has 15 residues. Germline-derived CDR1 and CDR2 are LNHDA and SQIVND (reference sequence). Germline trimming cut 5 bases from V and 4 bases from J; bases unmatched to any gene: 10. CDR3 bases: TGTGCCAGTAGTGTAGGGACAGCGACCGGCTATGGCTACACCTTC. Protein product: CASSVGTATGYGYTF.

The chain combines TRBV5-1 with TRBJ2-7; D is uncertain. V was shortened by 3 bases and J by 0 bases, with 13 bases between the two germline ends. The CDR3 runs 15 residues. CDR1 and CDR2 (germline): SGHRS, YFSETQ. Here the CDR3 DNA reads TGCGCCAGCAGCTCTTTAGCAGCGAGCTCCTACGAGCAGTACTTC. This codes for CASSSLAASSYEQYF.

The chain couples TRBV7-8 to TRBJ2-1; D perhaps matches TRBD1 (6 bases). V dropped 6 bases and J dropped 3 bases, with 12 bases sitting between them. This CDR3 has 14 amino acids. The V gene's germline CDR1 is SGHVS and CDR2 FQNEAQ. The CDR3 DNA is TGTGCCAGCAGATCCGGACAGCTCTACAATGAGCAGTTCTTC. Encoded protein: CASRSGQLYNEQFF. The full variable domain, its missing parts supplied by reference TRBV7-8 and TRBJ2-1, is GAGVSQSPRYKVAKRGQDVALRCDPISGHVSLFWYQQALGQGPEFLTYFQNEAQLDKSGLPSDRFFAERPEGSVSTLKIQRTQQEDSAVYLCASRSGQLYNEQFFGPGTRLTVL.

The chain links TRBV16 to TRBJ1-1; D gene ambiguous. The length of the CDR3 is 14 residues. Trimming stripped 4 bases from V and 1 base from J, with 10 bases between. From germline, CDR1 is KGHSY and CDR2 FQNENV. CDR3 amino acids: CASSLKPGNTEAFF. The CDR3 DNA follows: TGTGCCAGCAGCCTAAAACCCGGGAACACTGAAGCTTTCTTT.

The chain combines TRBV3-1 (or the pseudogene TRBV3-2) with TRBJ2-5, with TRBD2 matching 13 bases. CDR1 and CDR2 (germline): LGHDT, YNNKEL (reference sequence). The CDR3 totals 18 residues. With V trimmed by 2 bases and J by 1 base, 7 bases remained unmatched. The CDR3 DNA follows: TGTGCCAGCAGCCAAAGAACTAGCGGGGGGGTGGGCCAAGAGACCCAGTACTTC. Residues: CASSQRTSGGVGQETQYF.

By proportion, this clone is medium-sized. V and J are TRBV14 and TRBJ1-2; 7 bases map to TRBD1. J lost 10 bases, V lost 1 base, and 6 bases had no gene match. Germline loops: CDR1 SGHDN, CDR2 FVKESK. CDR3 length equals 13 residues. CDR3 sequence reads: CASSQAVRGDYTF. The CDR3 DNA reads TGTGCCAGCAGCCAAGCCGTCAGGGGGGACTACACCTTC.

This chain links TRBV7-9 with TRBJ1-2; tentative D call: TRBD1 (5 bases). Germline values: CDR1 SEHNR, CDR2 FQNEAQ (reference sequence). The V end lost 6 bases, the J end lost 5 bases, and 19 bases lay between the germline ends. This CDR3 spans 15 amino acids. The CDR3 DNA follows: TGTGCCAGCAGGCATCCCCTAGGGGAATCTTATGGCTACACCTTC. It translates to CASRHPLGESYGYTF.

The chain has TRBV19 and TRBJ2-1, with D maybe TRBD1 (5 bases). This CDR3 contains 16 residues. Trimming cost V 1 base and J 2 bases, with 12 bases left between them. Germline V gene sequence: CDR1 LNHDA, CDR2 SQIVND (reference sequence). The CDR3 region is CASSIGIQAAYNEQFF. The CDR3 DNA sequence: TGTGCCAGTAGTATAGGAATACAGGCTGCCTACAATGAGCAGTTCTTC.

The chain recombines TRBV7-8 with TRBJ2-1; 8 positions match TRBD1. V dropped 5 bases and J dropped 2; count of bases not matched to a gene: 5. Looked up from germline, CDR1 is SGHVS and CDR2 is FQNEAQ. This CDR3 has 15 amino acids. CDR3 sequence (DNA): TGTGCCAGCAGCGGACAGGGACTTACCTACAATGAGCAGTTCTTC. Translation gives CASSGQGLTYNEQFF.

The chain uses TRBV2 and TRBJ1-2; 7 positions agree with TRBD1. V lost 7 bases to trimming and J lost 1 base; unmatched junction nucleotides: 12. CDR3 length: 16 amino acids. From germline, CDR1 is SNHLY and CDR2 FYNNEI. The CDR3 spells CASTFSGTVDNYGYTF. The CDR3 nucleotides are TGTGCCAGCACCTTTTCCGGGACAGTGGATAACTATGGCTACACCTTC.

V usage is TRBV7-9 and J usage is TRBJ2-3; D uncertain. CDR1 is SEHNR and CDR2 is FQNEAQ in the germline V gene (reference sequence). The length of the CDR3 is 16 residues. The germline V and J ends were trimmed by 2 bases and 6 bases, with 18 bases remaining between them. In nucleotides, the CDR3 is TGTGCCAGCAGCTTAACGGGTGCTATCCCTGGGGATACGCAGTATTTT. Translated, it gives CASSLTGAIPGDTQYF.

The V and J genes are TRBV7-9 and TRBJ1-3; perhaps TRBD1 as D (6 bases). CDR3 length equals 17 residues. Looked up from germline, CDR1 is SEHNR and CDR2 is FQNEAQ (reference sequence). Trimming took 2 bases from V and 2 from J, leaving 16 bases between them. This CDR3 is CASSLLVRTVAGNTIYF. In nucleotides, the CDR3 is TGTGCCAGCAGCTTATTGGTCCGGACAGTTGCTGGAAACACCATATATTTT.